The 13 T cell receptor beta chains given below trace back to one sample, sequenced in a study of human T cells and chemical hapten exposure. TCRdb processed the RACE reads anew with MiXCR; each CDR3 protein has one entry. The sample has 350,000 to 400,000 distinct CDR3 sequences; just under 6.5% are singletons. The sample's time point: patch test 2, 6 weeks after DPC sensitization. Indicated treatment: therapeutic diphenylcyclopropenone sensitization with weekly scalp DPC. Specimen: whole blood, collected in connection with sensitization to the hapten diphenylcyclopropenone (DPC). All receptors come from a woman between 18 and 30 years old with alopecia areata. Some clones in this sample may be carry-over from other donors' samples.

This clonotype was recorded many times. This chain's CDR3 is CASSSLGSQPQHF. CDR3 nucleotides: TGTGCCAGCAGTTCATTGGGGAGTCAGCCCCAGCATTTT. The chain recombines TRBV6-2 or TRBV6-3 with TRBJ1-5; D is uncertain. Trimming took off 4 bases at V and 6 bases at J, with 10 bases between the two ends. Germline values: CDR1 MNHEY, CDR2 SVGEGT. This CDR3 has 13 residues.

This clonotype was detected only a few times. J is TRBJ2-3 and V is TRBV27; D not resolved. Looked up from germline, CDR1 is MNHEY and CDR2 is SMNVEV (reference sequence). Trimming stripped 3 bases from V and 4 bases from J, with 5 bases between. The CDR3 runs 12 residues. CDR3 in DNA: TGTGCCAGCAGTTTCTTATCAGATACGCAGTATTTT. It specifies CASSFLSDTQYF.

This clonotype has a handful of counts. The CDR3 region has the DNA TGTGCCAGCAGCCCCTTGACAGGGTACTATGGCTACACCTTC. Translating it yields CASSPLTGYYGYTF. The chain couples TRBV4-2 to TRBJ1-2; 7 positions agree with TRBD1. The CDR3 is 14 residues long. Trimming removed 4 bases from V and 3 bases from J; junction bases left unmatched: 5. The germline V gene encodes CDR1 LGHNA and CDR2 YNFKEQ.

This clonotype was detected a few times. The genes are TRBV5-4 and TRBJ1-1; the match to TRBD1 covers 12 bases. CDR3 length equals 16 residues. Germline CDR1 SGHNT, CDR2 YYREEE (reference sequence). J was trimmed by 2 bases and V by 6 bases; bases with no gene match: 8. CDR3 sequence reads: CASNSGDRGRNTEAFF. CDR3 coding DNA: TGTGCCAGCAACTCAGGGGACAGGGGGCGAAACACTGAAGCTTTCTTT.

This clonotype was detected many times. J is TRBJ1-2 and V is TRBV12-3 or TRBV12-4; TRBD1 matches 7 bases. The CDR3 loop spans 16 amino acids. V was clipped by 1 base and J by 1 base; unmatched bases: 6. The DNA for the CDR3 is TGTGCCAGCAGTTTAGGGATGGGACAGATTAACTATGGCTACACCTTC. Protein sequence: CASSLGMGQINYGYTF.

This chain joins TRBV20-1 and TRBJ2-7; perhaps D is TRBD1 or TRBD2 (5 bases each). Germline CDR1 and CDR2: DFQATT and SNEGSKA (reference sequence). The CDR3 totals 14 residues. V was shortened by 5 bases and J by 0 bases, with 14 bases between the two germline ends. The CDR3 bases are TGCAGTGCTCCTCGGGGCAGCGGCTCCTACGAGCAGTACTTC. This gives the protein CSAPRGSGSYEQYF.

This clonotype was counted at least ten times. The chain couples TRBV20-1 to TRBJ1-4, with D perhaps matching TRBD1 (6 bases). There are 16 residues in the CDR3. V gave up 0 bases and J gave up 6 bases, with 17 bases separating them. Germline V lookup: CDR1 DFQATT, CDR2 SNEGSKA (reference sequence). CDR3 coding DNA: TGCAGTGCTAGAGATCGGAGGTCAGGGGTAGATGAAAAACTGTTTTTT. Its protein product is CSARDRRSGVDEKLFF.

This clonotype came up a few times. J is TRBJ2-7 and V is TRBV20-1; D remains unclear. Per germline, CDR1 DFQATT and CDR2 SNEGSKA (reference sequence). This CDR3 region has 17 residues. V gave up 0 bases and J gave up 2 bases, with 20 bases separating them. The CDR3 bases are TGCAGTGCTAGAGATACGAACCGGGCCCCCTCGGCCTACGAGCAGTACTTC. Its translation: CSARDTNRAPSAYEQYF.

The chain couples TRBV6-5 to TRBJ2-3; no clear D gene. Germline CDR1 and CDR2: MNHEY and SVGAGI. The V gene lost 4 bases and the J gene lost 9 bases, with 17 bases spanning the gap. This CDR3 region has 14 residues. CDR3 in amino acids: CASSSPDQIDTQYF. CDR3 bases: TGTGCCAGCAGTTCGCCAGACCAGATCGACACGCAGTATTTT.

This clonotype has a count of ten or more. The gene calls are TRBV10-3 and TRBJ2-1, with TRBD2 identical over 7 bases. V shed 6 bases and J 3 bases; nucleotides not matched to a gene: 11. Germline CDR1 reads ENHRY; CDR2 reads SYGVKD. The CDR3 covers 16 residues. The CDR3 loop reads CAISYSGGGVYNEQFF. CDR3 DNA: TGTGCCATCAGCTATTCGGGGGGTGGTGTCTACAATGAGCAGTTCTTC.

The chain joins TRBV20-1 to TRBJ1-5; 7 bases are shared with TRBD1. There are 13 residues in the CDR3. V lost 5 bases, J lost 3 bases, and 4 bases stayed unmatched. Looked up from germline, CDR1 is DFQATT and CDR2 is SNEGSKA (reference sequence). The DNA of the CDR3 is TGCAGTGCTGGCGGGACAGACAATCAGCCCCAGCATTTT. Its protein is CSAGGTDNQPQHF.

This clonotype was observed many times. The chain uses TRBV15 and TRBJ1-6, with D hard to call. The CDR3 is 15 amino acids. Trimming took 3 bases from V and 3 from J, leaving 9 bases between them. Germline CDR1 is LNHNV and CDR2 is YYDKDF (reference sequence). The chain's CDR3 is CATSRKGGYNSPLHF. CDR3 DNA: TGTGCCACCAGCAGGAAGGGTGGCTATAATTCACCCCTCCACTTT.

This clonotype was counted only a few times. The V and J genes are TRBV5-1 and TRBJ2-2, with 7 bases lining up with TRBD1. CDR3 length: 16 residues. V lost 0 bases and J lost 4; bases outside the gene matches: 6. Per germline, CDR1 SGHRS and CDR2 YFSETQ. CDR3 nucleotides: TGCGCCAGCAGCTTGGGCAACAGGGGAAGCACCGGGGAGCTGTTTTTT. Translation gives CASSLGNRGSTGELFF.